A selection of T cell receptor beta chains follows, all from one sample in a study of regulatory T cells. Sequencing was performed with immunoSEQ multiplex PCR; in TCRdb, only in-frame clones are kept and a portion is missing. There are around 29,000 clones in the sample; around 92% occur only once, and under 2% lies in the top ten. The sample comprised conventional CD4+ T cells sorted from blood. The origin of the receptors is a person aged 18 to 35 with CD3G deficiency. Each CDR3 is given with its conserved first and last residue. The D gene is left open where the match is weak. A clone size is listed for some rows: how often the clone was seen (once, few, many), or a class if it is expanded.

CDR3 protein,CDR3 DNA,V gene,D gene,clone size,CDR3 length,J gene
CASSYGRSNTEAFF,TGTGCCAGCAGCTACGGGCGGTCGAACACTGAAGCTTTCTTT,TRBV28,-,-,14,TRBJ1-1
CASSARLAGGTYF,TGCGCCAGCAGTGCCCGATTAGCGGGAGGGACATACTTC,TRBV10-2,TRBD2,few,13,TRBJ2-5
CASSRASTPPLHF,TGTGCCAGTAGTCGGGCCTCTACTCCACCCCTCCACTTT,TRBV19,-,-,13,TRBJ1-6
CASSLGKGSNTEAFF,TGCGCCAGCAGCTTGGGAAAAGGGTCCAACACTGAAGCTTTCTTT,TRBV5-1,-,-,15,TRBJ1-1
CASSNYYEQYF,TGTGCCAGCAGTAACTACTACGAGCAGTACTTC,TRBV6-1,-,-,11,TRBJ2-7
CASSLRGGSSYEQYF,TGTGCCAGCAGTCTGCGGGGTGGGAGTTCCTACGAGCAGTACTTC,TRBV27,-,-,15,TRBJ2-7
CASSTTQGETQYF,TGTGCCAGTAGTACCACTCAAGGAGAGACCCAGTACTTC,TRBV19,-,-,13,TRBJ2-5
CASSVEWGTRGYTF,TGTGCCAGCAGCGTAGAATGGGGGACAAGGGGCTACACCTTC,TRBV9,-,-,14,TRBJ1-2
CASSLGARRDNEQFF,TGCGCCAGCAGCTTGGGAGCCAGGAGGGACAATGAGCAGTTCTTC,TRBV5-1,-,-,15,TRBJ2-1
CASSPPLGQGPHEQYF,TGTGCCAGCAGTCCCCCGCTGGGACAGGGGCCCCACGAGCAGTACTTC,TRBV28,TRBD1,-,16,TRBJ2-7
CASSTRTSGKGLNEQFF,TGTGCCAGCAGCACGCGGACTAGCGGGAAGGGTCTCAATGAGCAGTTCTTC,TRBV28,TRBD2,-,17,TRBJ2-1
CASSLRTGYGYTF,TGTGCCAGCAGTCTAAGAACAGGGTATGGCTACACCTTC,TRBV27,-,-,13,TRBJ1-2
CASSDLYTATNEKLFF,TGTGCCAGCAGTGATTTGTACACGGCGACTAATGAAAAACTGTTTTTT,TRBV6-1,-,-,16,TRBJ1-4
CASSKNTGELFF,TGCGCCAGCAGCAAGAACACCGGGGAGCTGTTTTTT,TRBV5-1,-,-,12,TRBJ2-2
CASSFMAGFQETQYF,TGTGCCAGCAGCTTTATGGCAGGGTTCCAAGAGACCCAGTACTTC,TRBV5-6,-,-,15,TRBJ2-5
CAISYQLAGAKEQYF,TGTGCCATCAGTTACCAACTAGCGGGGGCGAAGGAGCAGTACTTC,TRBV10-3,TRBD2,-,15,TRBJ2-7